The present T cell receptor beta chain was sequenced within a study of T-cell memory formation after mild COVID-19. This clonotype appeared many times. What it binds is not known. 5'RACE primed at constant segments yielded TCR alpha and TCR beta cDNA libraries bearing sample barcodes and UMIs. MiXCR, run by TCRdb on the 5' RACE reads, gives a single entry per CDR3 protein. The sample gives under 35,000 distinct CDR3 sequences, approximately 21% of which show up once; about 1.5% is in the top ten. Study-wide findings and caveats: CD4/CD8 balance characterized clones contracting day 15 to 85, and CD4+ skew characterized later expanders. Chiefly within CM and EM were the contracting CD4+ clones; CD8+ ones were within EMRA.

Trimming took 4 bases from V and 3 from J, leaving 13 bases between them. Germline loops: CDR1 SEHNR, CDR2 FQNEAQ (reference sequence). The CDR3 loop spans 14 amino acids. The chain joins TRBV7-9 to TRBJ2-7; a weak D match, TRBD1 (6 bases). The sequenced material came from PBMCs or a T cell subset sorted from them (not recorded which). The clonotype was recovered from an adult who had mild COVID-19 (a few samples of this study predate the infection). Cell type and time point are not known. The CDR3 coding sequence is TGTGCCAGCAGCTCTAGGACAGAAGGCTACGAGCAGTACTTC. It translates to CASSSRTEGYEQYF. The full variable domain, with the rest looked up from reference TRBV7-9 and TRBJ2-7, is DTGVSQNPRHKITKRGQNVTFRCDPISEHNRLYWYRQTLGQGPEFLTYFQNEAQLEKSRLLSDRFSAERPKGSFSTLEIQRTEQGDSAMYLCASSSRTEGYEQYFGPGTRLTVT.